This T cell receptor beta chain was obtained from a study of CD8 T cells in ankylosing spondylitis. As for this clonotype: As yet, its antigen is unknown.

Study results and limitations: Disease-linked clones displayed a CD8+ phenotype and appeared relatively rarely in peripheral blood. Seemingly distinctive of ankylosing spondylitis blood was a TCR beta motif formed by eight highly homologous variants. Reports say disease-linked clones showed up significantly more in matched ankylosing spondylitis synovial fluid. Reports of some motif variants in reactive arthritis synovial fluid and blood predate this one.

A single record per CDR3 protein comes from TCRdb applying MiXCR to the 5' RACE reads. This repertoire shows some 400,000 distinct CDR3 sequences, about a fifth found once; its top ten account for 16%. Sequences were obtained from blood, either unsorted or a sorted T cell fraction (not recorded which). This TCR was sampled from a male donor with ankylosing spondylitis.

The CDR3 sequence: CASSASTSSTDTQYF. CDR3 bases: TGTGCCAGCAGCGCTTCCACGTCTAGCACAGATACGCAGTATTTT. This chain uses TRBV9 with TRBJ2-3; the D is unclear. V lost 3 bases and J lost 0, with 11 bases in between. The germline gives CDR1 SGDLS, CDR2 YYNGEE. The length of the CDR3 is 15 residues.